The present entry profiles one T cell receptor beta chain with its context. The authors' processing: Nucleated cell counts were estimated from reference gene primer amplification. Sequenced by immunoSEQ multiplex PCR; TCRdb stores in-frame clones only, minus some. For V, J and clone size, that table is used; D and trimming come from the DNA. The sample holds roughly 380,000 clones, approximately 89% seen once. These data come from a study of blood T cell repertoires in COVID-19. Study as a whole: The origin of the acute and convalescent COVID-19 samples was the United States, Italy and Spain. Nucleic acid was either cDNA or gDNA, and it came from T cells, B-cell-depleted T cells, or PBMCs.

Trimming pared 5 bases from V and 0 bases from J, leaving 11 bases between. CDR1 and CDR2 from the germline V gene are LNHNV and YYDKDF (reference sequence). This CDR3 contains 16 residues. Seattle cases were enrolled at active infection and followed longitudinally. Sequencing was done on a sample of peripheral blood. The TCR originated in an older woman with COVID-19, enrolled during active disease. V is TRBV15 and J is TRBJ1-6, with a possible D match to TRBD1 (5 bases). The CDR3 coding sequence is TGTGCCACCAGCTCCCGGGGGGGCTCCTATAATTCACCCCTCCACTTT. Its translation is CATSSRGGSYNSPLHF.